These T cell receptor beta chains were read from a single sample in a study of T cells in narcolepsy. Only in-frame clones appear in the TCRdb table, and some are missing; sequencing was by immunoSEQ multiplex PCR. The data show 27,000 or so clones, approximately 89% seen once. Specimen: CD45RA- memory CD4+ T cells from PBMCs. The origin of the receptors is a human donor with narcolepsy. Each CDR3 is given with its conserved first and last residue. D genes are given only for firm matches. The size entry is marked missing in some rows and otherwise reads once, few, many or a size class.

D: TRBD2; size: -; V: TRBV7-8; J: TRBJ2-2; DNA: TGTGCCAGCAGCCTTATCCCGGGGGGGGCGGGCACCGGGGAGCTGTTTTTT; CDR3: CASSLIPGGAGTGELFF
D: TRBD1; size: -; V: TRBV19; J: TRBJ1-2; DNA: TGTGCCAGTAGTGAAGACTCTACCGGGACAGATTATGGCTACACCTTC; CDR3: CASSEDSTGTDYGYTF
D: -; size: -; V: TRBV6-6; J: TRBJ2-7; DNA: TGTGCAACAGGGATCTACGAGCAGTACTTC; CDR3: CATGIYEQYF
D: -; size: -; V: TRBV7-2; J: TRBJ2-2; DNA: TGTGCCAGCAGGGGGTGGACCGGGGAGCTGTTTTTT; CDR3: CASRGWTGELFF
D: TRBD2; size: -; V: TRBV11-2; J: TRBJ2-1; DNA: TGTGCCAGCAGCGCGAGCCTACTAGCGGGGGGGAGAGAGCAGTTCTTC; CDR3: CASSASLLAGGREQFF
D: -; size: -; V: TRBV5-6; J: TRBJ1-2; DNA: TGTGCCAGCAGAGACAGCCCATCTAACTATGGCTACACCTTC; CDR3: CASRDSPSNYGYTF
D: -; size: -; V: TRBV7-2; J: TRBJ2-1; DNA: TGTGCCAGCAGCTTACGCTACAATGAGCAGTTCTTC; CDR3: CASSLRYNEQFF
D: -; size: -; V: TRBV7-8; J: TRBJ2-5; DNA: TGTGCCAGCAGCTTATTTGCGCAAGAGACCCAGTACTTC; CDR3: CASSLFAQETQYF
D: -; size: -; V: TRBV5-6; J: TRBJ1-2; DNA: TGTGCCAGCAGGTCACAGGTAAACGGTGGCTACACCTTC; CDR3: CASRSQVNGGYTF
D: -; size: -; V: TRBV5-8; J: TRBJ2-7; DNA: TGTGCCAGCAGCCGTCCCCCCTCCTACGAGCAGTACTTC; CDR3: CASSRPPSYEQYF
D: -; size: once; V: TRBV2; J: TRBJ2-5; DNA: TGTGCCAGCAGCGCCCAGGGGGGTTACCAAGAGACCCAGTACTTC; CDR3: CASSAQGGYQETQYF
D: -; size: -; V: TRBV4-2; J: TRBJ1-4; DNA: TGTGCCAGCAGCCAAGGATCATCGGGGTTGCCGAATGAAAAACTGTTTTTT; CDR3: CASSQGSSGLPNEKLFF
D: TRBD1; size: few; V: TRBV4-1; J: TRBJ1-3; DNA: TGCGCCAGCAGCCAAGGCTCTTCGAGGGGGCCTGGAAACACCATATATTTT; CDR3: CASSQGSSRGPGNTIYF
D: -; size: -; V: TRBV5-1; J: TRBJ2-7; DNA: TGCGCCAGCAGCTTGGACATTCCCCCCTACGAGCAGTACTTC; CDR3: CASSLDIPPYEQYF
D: TRBD2; size: -; V: TRBV28; J: TRBJ2-3; DNA: TGTGCCAGCAGCCCCGCCCAACTAGCGGGGGCCCATGCTAGCACAGATACGCAGTATTTT; CDR3: CASSPAQLAGAHASTDTQYF
D: TRBD1; size: -; V: TRBV25-1; J: TRBJ1-6; DNA: TGTGCCAGCAGTGAGTTGGAAGGGGGCAATTCACCCCTCCACTTT; CDR3: CASSELEGGNSPLHF
D: -; size: -; V: TRBV11-2; J: TRBJ2-5; DNA: TGTGCCAGCAGCCAAGGAACGTACCAAGAGACCCAGTACTTC; CDR3: CASSQGTYQETQYF
D: -; size: -; V: TRBV6-5; J: TRBJ2-5; DNA: TGTGCCAGCAGTTCGGCCCGGGAGACCCAGTACTTC; CDR3: CASSSARETQYF
D: -; size: -; V: TRBV5-1; J: TRBJ2-6; DNA: TGCGCCAGCAGCTTGGCCGGGACGGGGAGCTCTGGGGCCAACGTCCTGACTTTC; CDR3: CASSLAGTGSSGANVLTF
D: -; size: once; V: TRBV19; J: TRBJ1-4; DNA: TGTGCCAGTAGTAAAGCAGAGAATGAAAAACTGTTTTTT; CDR3: CASSKAENEKLFF
D: -; size: few; V: TRBV6-5; J: TRBJ1-1; DNA: TGTGCCAGCAAGGGGGACAATCGGGAAGCTTTCTTT; CDR3: CASKGDNREAFF
D: TRBD1; size: -; V: TRBV28; J: TRBJ1-2; DNA: TGTGCCAGCAGCCGAACCCCGGGACAGGTCTATGGCTACACCTTC; CDR3: CASSRTPGQVYGYTF
D: TRBD2; size: -; V: TRBV11-2; J: TRBJ2-4; DNA: TGTGCCAGCAGCCTGACTAGCGGGGTCAAAAACATTCAGTACTTC; CDR3: CASSLTSGVKNIQYF
D: -; size: -; V: TRBV6-4; J: TRBJ1-3; DNA: TGTGCCAGCAGACCAAAAGGGGTTGGCCACACCATATATTTT; CDR3: CASRPKGVGHTIYF
D: TRBD1; size: -; V: TRBV4-2; J: TRBJ2-7; DNA: TGTGCCAGCAGCCAAGCCCCGGGACAGGGGGCGTACGAGCAGTACTTC; CDR3: CASSQAPGQGAYEQYF
D: TRBD1; size: few; V: TRBV7-9; J: TRBJ2-2; DNA: TGTGCCAGCAGCTTACAACAGGGGGACACCGGGGAGCTGTTTTTT; CDR3: CASSLQQGDTGELFF
D: -; size: -; V: TRBV5-5; J: TRBJ1-5; DNA: TGTGCCAGCAGCTCTGAGTTGGGGGTTCCCAACCAGCATTTT; CDR3: CASSSELGVPNQHF
D: -; size: -; V: TRBV5-8; J: TRBJ2-3; DNA: TGTGCCAGCAGCTTAACGATGGTAGGCAGGGGCACAGATACGCAGTATTTT; CDR3: CASSLTMVGRGTDTQYF
D: -; size: -; V: TRBV9; J: TRBJ1-6; DNA: TGTGCCAGCAGCGTAATGGCAGGGGATTCACCCCTCCACTTT; CDR3: CASSVMAGDSPLHF
D: TRBD2; size: -; V: TRBV5-4; J: TRBJ2-2; DNA: TGTGCCAGCAGCTTGGCCGGGGGGGGGCCGTACACCGGGGAGCTGTTTTTT; CDR3: CASSLAGGGPYTGELFF
D: TRBD1; size: -; V: TRBV11-2; J: TRBJ1-1; DNA: TGTGCCAGCAGCCCGGGACAGGGGAAGCCTGAAGCTTTCTTT; CDR3: CASSPGQGKPEAFF
D: -; size: -; V: TRBV5-1; J: TRBJ2-1; DNA: TGCGCCAGCAGCTTGGGGTCGGGGGGCCCCTCCTACAATGAGCAGTTCTTC; CDR3: CASSLGSGGPSYNEQFF
D: TRBD2; size: -; V: TRBV5-4; J: TRBJ2-1; DNA: TGTGCCAGCAGCTTTTCGGGGGGTTCTTACAATGAGCAGTTCTTC; CDR3: CASSFSGGSYNEQFF
D: -; size: -; V: TRBV25-1; J: TRBJ1-2; DNA: TGTGCCAGCAGCCCAGAACCGGGGGTTTATGGCTACACCTTC; CDR3: CASSPEPGVYGYTF
D: -; size: -; V: TRBV7-9; J: TRBJ1-1; DNA: TGTGCCAGCAGCTTAGACGGGTCCGCTTCTGAAGCTTTCTTT; CDR3: CASSLDGSASEAFF
D: -; size: once; V: TRBV18; J: TRBJ2-5; DNA: TGTGCCAGCTCACCCATGGACGGGGCCCAGTACTTC; CDR3: CASSPMDGAQYF
D: TRBD2; size: -; V: TRBV19; J: TRBJ2-6; DNA: TGTGCCAGTAGGGGGACTAGCGGGGGGTCGGGGGCCAACGTCCTGACTTTC; CDR3: CASRGTSGGSGANVLTF
D: TRBD1; size: -; V: TRBV27; J: TRBJ1-5; DNA: TGTGCCAGCAGTTCCCGGGACAGCTTTTATCAGCCCCAGCATTTT; CDR3: CASSSRDSFYQPQHF
D: TRBD1; size: -; V: TRBV18; J: TRBJ1-6; DNA: TGTGCCAGCCCGGACACGGGGACAGGGCTCGGACCCCTCCACTTT; CDR3: CASPDTGTGLGPLHF
D: TRBD1; size: -; V: TRBV4-1; J: TRBJ1-6; DNA: TGCGCCAGCAGCCAAGAAGGGGGACAGGGGTTTTTTTCACCCCTCCACTTT; CDR3: CASSQEGGQGFFSPLHF
D: -; size: -; V: TRBV4-1; J: TRBJ2-2; DNA: TGCGCCAGCAGCCATCACCCGACTAGGACGACGTACACCGGGGAGCTGTTTTTT; CDR3: CASSHHPTRTTYTGELFF
D: -; size: -; V: TRBV5-4; J: TRBJ2-3; DNA: TGTGCCAGCAGGGATGACCTACTCACTAGCACAGATACGCAGTATTTT; CDR3: CASRDDLLTSTDTQYF
D: -; size: -; V: TRBV7-9; J: TRBJ2-5; DNA: TGTGCCAGCAGCCCTAGAGGATTGGGAGAGACCCAGTACTTC; CDR3: CASSPRGLGETQYF
D: -; size: -; V: TRBV4-2; J: TRBJ1-5; DNA: TGTGCCAGCAGCCAAGTTAACAGCAAGGGCAATCAGCCCCAGCATTTT; CDR3: CASSQVNSKGNQPQHF
D: TRBD2; size: -; V: TRBV9; J: TRBJ2-1; DNA: TGTGCCAGCAGCGTGACTAGCGGGAACTCCTACAATGAGCAGTTCTTC; CDR3: CASSVTSGNSYNEQFF
D: -; size: -; V: TRBV11-2; J: TRBJ2-5; DNA: TGTGCCAGCAGCTTAGGTACGCTGGGGGAGACCCAGTACTTC; CDR3: CASSLGTLGETQYF
D: -; size: -; V: TRBV14; J: TRBJ1-1; DNA: TGTGCCAGCAGCCAAGTGGGTGAGAGGGTTGGCACTGAAGCTTTCTTT; CDR3: CASSQVGERVGTEAFF
D: -; size: -; V: TRBV2; J: TRBJ1-2; DNA: TGTGCCAGCAGTGAGTGGACACAGGAAGGCTACACCTTC; CDR3: CASSEWTQEGYTF
D: TRBD1; size: -; V: TRBV15; J: TRBJ2-5; DNA: TGTGCCACCAGCAGAGGGGGGACAGGACAAGAGACCCAGTACTTC; CDR3: CATSRGGTGQETQYF
D: -; size: once; V: TRBV28; J: TRBJ1-2; DNA: TGTGCCAGCAGTTTAGGGGGTCGGGGAGTCTGGGGCTACACCTTC; CDR3: CASSLGGRGVWGYTF
D: -; size: -; V: TRBV25-1; J: TRBJ1-3; DNA: TGTGCCAGCAGTACGGGGATCTCTGGAAACACCATATATTTT; CDR3: CASSTGISGNTIYF
D: TRBD1; size: -; V: TRBV20-1; J: TRBJ2-4; DNA: TGCAGTGCTAGAGAGGGGGACAGGGCCTACTTC; CDR3: CSAREGDRAYF
D: -; size: -; V: TRBV28; J: TRBJ1-1; DNA: TGTGCCAGCAGTTTAGGTGGGACGTCTACTGAAGCTTTCTTT; CDR3: CASSLGGTSTEAFF
D: -; size: -; V: TRBV5-1; J: TRBJ2-7; DNA: TGCGCCAGCAGCTTTGCCGGAGGGGGGTTCGGAACCAGGTTGGAGTACGAGCAGTACTTC; CDR3: CASSFAGGGFGTRLEYEQYF
D: TRBD1; size: -; V: TRBV29-1; J: TRBJ1-1; DNA: TGCAGCGTTGAAGGGGAGGGGGCAGGGAACACTGAAGCTTTCTTT; CDR3: CSVEGEGAGNTEAFF
D: -; size: -; V: TRBV6-1; J: TRBJ1-1; DNA: TGTGCCAGCAGTGAAGATGTTTTGGGGAAAGCTTTCTTT; CDR3: CASSEDVLGKAFF
D: -; size: -; V: TRBV6-1; J: TRBJ2-7; DNA: TGTGCCAGCAGGAGGGCCCGGGCTGGGGGCCACGAGCAGTACTTC; CDR3: CASRRARAGGHEQYF
D: TRBD2; size: -; V: TRBV2; J: TRBJ2-1; DNA: TGTGCCAGCAGTAACCGACGGACTAGCGGGGGGGATGAGCAGTTCTTC; CDR3: CASSNRRTSGGDEQFF
D: -; size: -; V: TRBV18; J: TRBJ1-5; DNA: TGTGCCAGCTCACGGGACATAGGGGGGAGGGAACAGCCCCAGCATTTT; CDR3: CASSRDIGGREQPQHF